This T cell receptor beta chain came from a study of regulatory T cells in long-lasting Graves disease. V was cut by 0 bases and J by 3 bases, with 12 bases left in between. The germline V gene encodes CDR1 KGHSH and CDR2 LQKENI. The CDR3 covers 15 residues. In this sample, this clonotype turned up a few times. Time point noted: newly diagnosed GD, antithyroid drugs for less than 3 months. With RNA extracted from PBMCs as input, the TCR library was made. Sequencing libraries for TCR beta were prepared with iRepertoire HTBI primers and Arm-PCR of CDR3 regions. A single record per CDR3 protein comes from TCRdb applying MiXCR to the multiplex PCR reads. The data hold 400,000 to 650,000 distinct CDR3 sequences, with 15% to 20% observed a single time. These data also formed part of another study, on T cells in Graves' hyperthyroidism and ophthalmopathy.

The chain combines TRBV18 with TRBJ2-7; no firm D call. The source of this sequence is a woman aged 40-60 years with Graves disease. Sequencing was performed on peripheral blood mononuclear cells (PBMCs), taken at new diagnosis, from a patient treated with antithyroid drugs. The CDR3 sequence is CASSPPSSGDYEQYF. In nucleotides, the CDR3 is TGTGCCAGCTCACCACCGAGTTCTGGGGACTACGAGCAGTACTTC.